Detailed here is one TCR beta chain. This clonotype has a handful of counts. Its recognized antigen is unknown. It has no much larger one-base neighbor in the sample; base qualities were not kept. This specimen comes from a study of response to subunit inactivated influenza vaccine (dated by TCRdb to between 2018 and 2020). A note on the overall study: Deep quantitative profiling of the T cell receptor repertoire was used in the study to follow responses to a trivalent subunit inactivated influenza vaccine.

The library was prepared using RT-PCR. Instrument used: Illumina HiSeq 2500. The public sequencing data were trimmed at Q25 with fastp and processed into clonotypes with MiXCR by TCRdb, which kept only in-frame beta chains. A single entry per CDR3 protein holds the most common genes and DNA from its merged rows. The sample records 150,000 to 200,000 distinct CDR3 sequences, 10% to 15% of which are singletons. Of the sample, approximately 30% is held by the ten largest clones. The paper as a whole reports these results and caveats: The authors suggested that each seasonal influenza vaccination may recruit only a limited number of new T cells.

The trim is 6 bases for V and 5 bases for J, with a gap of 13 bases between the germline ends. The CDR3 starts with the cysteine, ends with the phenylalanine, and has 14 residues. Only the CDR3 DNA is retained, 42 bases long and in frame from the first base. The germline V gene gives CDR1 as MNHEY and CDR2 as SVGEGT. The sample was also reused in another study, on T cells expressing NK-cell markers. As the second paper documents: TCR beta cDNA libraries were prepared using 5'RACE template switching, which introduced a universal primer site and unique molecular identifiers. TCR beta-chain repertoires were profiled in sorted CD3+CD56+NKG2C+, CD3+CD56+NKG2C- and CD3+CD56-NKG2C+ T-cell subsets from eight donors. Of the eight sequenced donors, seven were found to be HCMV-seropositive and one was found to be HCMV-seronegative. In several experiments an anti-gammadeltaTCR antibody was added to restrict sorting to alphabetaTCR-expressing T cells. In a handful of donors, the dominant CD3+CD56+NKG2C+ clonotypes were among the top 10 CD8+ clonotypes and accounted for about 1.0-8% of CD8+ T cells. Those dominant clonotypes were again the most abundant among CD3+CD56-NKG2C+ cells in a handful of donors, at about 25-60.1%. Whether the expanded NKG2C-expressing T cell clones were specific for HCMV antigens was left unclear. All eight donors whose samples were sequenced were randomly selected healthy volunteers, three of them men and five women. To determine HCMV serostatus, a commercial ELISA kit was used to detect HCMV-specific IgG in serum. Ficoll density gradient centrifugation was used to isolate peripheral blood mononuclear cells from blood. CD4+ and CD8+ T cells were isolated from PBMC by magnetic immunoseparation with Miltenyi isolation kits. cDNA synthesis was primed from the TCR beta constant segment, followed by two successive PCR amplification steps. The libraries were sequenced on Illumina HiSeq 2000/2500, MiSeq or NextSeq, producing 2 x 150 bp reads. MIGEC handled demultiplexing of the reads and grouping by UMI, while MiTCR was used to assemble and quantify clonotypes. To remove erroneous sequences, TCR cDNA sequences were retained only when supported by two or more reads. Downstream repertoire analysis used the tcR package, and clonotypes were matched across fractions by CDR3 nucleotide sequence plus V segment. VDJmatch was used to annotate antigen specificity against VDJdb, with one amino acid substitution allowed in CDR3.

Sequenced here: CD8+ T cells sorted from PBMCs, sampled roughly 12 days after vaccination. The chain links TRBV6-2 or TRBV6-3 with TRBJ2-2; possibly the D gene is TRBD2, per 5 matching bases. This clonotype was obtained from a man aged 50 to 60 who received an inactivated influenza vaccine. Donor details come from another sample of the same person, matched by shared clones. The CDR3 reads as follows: CASSLSSLTGELFF. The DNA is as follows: TGTGCCAGCAGCCTATCTAGCTTGACCGGGGAGCTGTTTTTT.